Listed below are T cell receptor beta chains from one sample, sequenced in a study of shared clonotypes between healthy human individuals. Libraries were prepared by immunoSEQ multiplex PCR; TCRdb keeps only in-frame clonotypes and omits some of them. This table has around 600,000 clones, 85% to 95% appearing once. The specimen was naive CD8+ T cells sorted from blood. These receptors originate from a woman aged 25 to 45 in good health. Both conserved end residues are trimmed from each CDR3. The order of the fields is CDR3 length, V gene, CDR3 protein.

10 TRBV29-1 SALGLENTIY
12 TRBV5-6 ASSPMTGPGEAF
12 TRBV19 ASTTSPESYEQY
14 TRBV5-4 ASSWGRLAGDNEQF
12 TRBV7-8 ASSVTSGRETQY
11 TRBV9 ASSRDSDYEQY
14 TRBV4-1 ASSQDRQGWYTEAF
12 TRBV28 ASSPPDRTYEQY
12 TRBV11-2 ASSYDRVHYEQY
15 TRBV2 ASKADQQRGWDQPQH
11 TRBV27 ASRDHSSYEQY
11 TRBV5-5 ASSLRRTGEQY
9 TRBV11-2 ASSGEARQY
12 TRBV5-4 ASSFGQGGYEQY
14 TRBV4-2 ASSQETGGPDNEQF
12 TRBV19 ASRPGTAIYEQY
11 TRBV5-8 ASSFGRYTEAF
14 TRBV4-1 ASSQSTAQGNQPQH
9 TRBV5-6 ASSHAVEAF
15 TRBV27 ASSGLAGGLSYNEQF
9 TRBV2 ASGPGSEQY
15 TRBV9 ASSEWDSSSGANVLT
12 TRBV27 ASRWGSSSYEQY
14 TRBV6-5 ASSYTPREPNTEAF
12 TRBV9 ASSVGGSTYEQY
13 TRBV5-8 ASSHGLAVTGELF
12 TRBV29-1 SVVREGLINEQF
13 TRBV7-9 ASSSTGGGHQPQH
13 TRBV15 ATSSWTSGNNEQF
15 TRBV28 ASSRPGLAGVEHEQF
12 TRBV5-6 ASSSGGTNYGYT
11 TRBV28 ASSFGDTTEAF
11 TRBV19 ASSITGKYEQY
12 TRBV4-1 ASSQPLGGNEQF
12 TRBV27 ASSFVDRTDTQY
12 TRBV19 ASSVTGSSHEQY
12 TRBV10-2 ASSPGANQETQY
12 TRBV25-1 ASSQTEENTEAF
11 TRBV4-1 ASSQGVNQPQH